These 27 T cell receptor beta chains share one sample of origin, sequenced in a study of Ad26.COV2.S vaccination and SARS-CoV-2 variants (dated by TCRdb to the early 2020s). Libraries came from the immunoSEQ multiplex PCR assay. Imported from immuneACCESS, the table was reduced by TCRdb to in-frame sequences with V and J called. These copies leave out some clones; in studies compared against another copy, an unresolved V gene accounts for under half, and the cause of the remainder is not known. This sample gives about 410,000 clones in total; approximately 90% of them show up just once. Clones ranked in the top ten supply over 1.5% of the sample. The sample's treatment or condition label is to be understood as: around 19 received Ad26.COV2.S at low or high dose, single or two shots; several received placebo; per-sample allocation not given. Repertoires of vaccine and placebo recipients were sequenced from samples collected on day 63 after the first injection.

The sample here was peripheral blood, taken in a trial of Ad26.COV2.S vaccine versus placebo. These TCRs come from a person between 18 and 65 years old who received the Ad26.COV2.S COVID-19 vaccine or a placebo.

The chain recombines TRBV28 with TRBJ1-1; D is perhaps TRBD1 (5 bases). From germline, CDR1 is MDHEN and CDR2 SYDVKM. This CDR3 has 12 residues. The V and J ends lost 4 bases and 8 bases respectively, with 11 bases between them. As DNA, the CDR3 is TGTGCCAGCAGTTCGACAGTGAAGGAAGCTTTCTTT. It encodes CASSSTVKEAFF.

The V gene is TRBV3-1 (or the pseudogene TRBV3-2), the J gene TRBJ2-5; 7 nucleotides agree with TRBD2. The CDR3 runs to 14 residues. V gave up 3 bases and J gave up 3 bases; unmatched junction bases: 4. Germline V gives CDR1 LGHDT, CDR2 YNNKEL (reference sequence). The CDR3 DNA sequence: TGTGCCAGCAGCCATGCTCTAGCGGAAGAGACCCAGTACTTC. Encoded protein: CASSHALAEETQYF.

This chain links TRBV3-1 (or the pseudogene TRBV3-2) with TRBJ2-1, with 14 bases matching TRBD2. The junction had 9 bases not matched to a gene; V was cut back by 5 bases and J by 9 bases. This CDR3 has 16 residues. Germline loops: CDR1 LGHDT, CDR2 YNNKEL (reference sequence). CDR3 in amino acids: CASSYVAGLAGVEQFF. In nucleotides, the CDR3 is TGTGCCAGCAGCTACGTGGCGGGACTAGCGGGAGTTGAGCAGTTCTTC.

The chain has TRBV30 and TRBJ1-1, with a tentative D call TRBD1 (5 bases). Trimming shortened V by 8 bases and J by 4 bases, and 17 bases separated the two germline ends. Germline CDR1 reads GTSNPN; CDR2 reads SVGIG (reference sequence). The CDR3 consists of 13 residues. CDR3 nucleotides: TGTGCCAAGGGCGAGGGGCCTGGCACTGAAGCTTTCTTT. The encoded protein is CAKGEGPGTEAFF. The complete variable domain, with remaining parts taken from reference TRBV30 and TRBJ1-1, reads SQTIHQWPATLVQPVGSPLSLECTVEGTSNPNLYWYRQAAGRGLQLLFYSVGIGQISSEVPQNLSASRPQDRQFILSSKKLLLSDSGFYLCAKGEGPGTEAFFGQGTRLTVV.

A single count supports this clone. The V and J genes are TRBV27 and TRBJ2-1, with D uncertain. Germline V gives CDR1 MNHEY, CDR2 SMNVEV (reference sequence). Trimming left V 5 bases short and J 0 bases short, with 14 bases between. The CDR3 loop spans 16 amino acids. For the CDR3, the DNA is TGTGCCAGCAGTCCAAACCAGTGGGTCTCCTACAATGAGCAGTTCTTC. This gives the protein CASSPNQWVSYNEQFF.

The V gene is TRBV4-1, the J gene TRBJ1-5, with D perhaps matching TRBD1 (6 bases). The CDR3 consists of 14 residues. The V end lost 5 bases, the J end lost 5 bases, and 13 bases lay between the germline ends. Per the germline V gene, CDR1 is MGHRA and CDR2 is YSYEKL. In DNA, the CDR3 is TGCGCCAGCAGCGGACGGGGGGCTTATCAGCCCCAGCATTTT. Its translation is CASSGRGAYQPQHF.

This chain joins TRBV4-1 and TRBJ1-1, with D hard to call. Germline CDR1 reads MGHRA; CDR2 reads YSYEKL. The CDR3 totals 13 residues. V dropped 5 bases and J dropped 0 bases, with 7 bases sitting between them. CDR3 nucleotide sequence: TGCGCCAGCAGCGAGGGTTTGAACACTGAAGCTTTCTTT. This translates into CASSEGLNTEAFF.

V usage is TRBV19 and J usage is TRBJ1-5, with 7 nucleotides matching TRBD1. The CDR3 spans 15 residues. J was trimmed by 1 base and V by 7 bases; bases with no gene match: 7. CDR1 and CDR2 (germline): LNHDA, SQIVND (reference sequence). CDR3 loop: CASTVTGVSNQPQHF. The CDR3 bases are TGTGCCAGTACCGTAACAGGGGTAAGCAATCAGCCCCAGCATTTT.

The CDR3 DNA follows: TGTGCCAGCTCTGGAGGGGGCTTGACTGAAGCTTTCTTT. As protein: CASSGGGLTEAFF. This rearrangement joins TRBV25-1 to TRBJ1-1; 7 nucleotides match TRBD1. Losses at the gene ends were 8 bases for V and 5 bases for J; bases not matched to a gene: 8. Looked up from germline, CDR1 is MGHDK and CDR2 is SYGVNS. The CDR3 loop spans 13 amino acids.

The CDR3 DNA follows: TGTGCCAGCAGGCCTGGACAGGGGTATTCCTACGAGCAGTACTTC. Residues: CASRPGQGYSYEQYF. This chain uses TRBV28 with TRBJ2-7; 9 bases agree with TRBD1. V dropped 6 bases and J dropped 1; count of bases not matched to a gene: 7. This CDR3 has 15 amino acids. Germline CDR1 is MDHEN and CDR2 is SYDVKM.

The V gene is TRBV6-2 or TRBV6-3, the J gene TRBJ2-1; D unclear. CDR1 and CDR2 (germline): MNHEY, SVGEGT. The CDR3 has 11 residues. Trimming left V 5 bases short and J 4 bases short, with 3 bases between. The chain's CDR3 is CASSQYNEQFF. CDR3 nucleotides: TGTGCCAGCAGTCAATACAATGAGCAGTTCTTC.

Regarding this clone: The sample has other DNA sequences that encode this CDR3 too. The genes are TRBV5-4 and TRBJ2-5; D remains unclear. The germline gives CDR1 SGHNT, CDR2 YYREEE (reference sequence). CDR3 size: 12 residues. V was cut by 4 bases and J by 3 bases, with 7 bases left in between. The CDR3 loop is CASSRTEETQYF. The CDR3 DNA reads as TGTGCCAGCAGCAGGACGGAAGAGACCCAGTACTTC.

This sequence joins TRBV27 and TRBJ1-2; no reliable D call. Germline V CDR1 and CDR2: MNHEY, SMNVEV (reference sequence). The CDR3 loop spans 15 amino acids. The V gene lost 2 bases and the J gene lost 8 bases, with 18 bases spanning the gap. DNA of the CDR3: TGTGCCAGCAGTTTAATGCCCTTAAGCGATAGGGGCTACACCTTC. It specifies CASSLMPLSDRGYTF.

V gene TRBV6-1 combines with J gene TRBJ1-5, with 8 bases lining up with TRBD1. The V and J ends lost 3 bases and 10 bases, in that order; junction bases with no gene match: 8. The CDR3 extends over 14 amino acids. Germline V gene sequence: CDR1 MNHNS, CDR2 SASEGT. CDR3 sequence: CASSEKTGVEPQHF. The CDR3 DNA reads as TGTGCCAGCAGTGAGAAGACAGGGGTGGAACCCCAGCATTTT.

This chain's CDR3 is CASSQVLQKGTQYF. The CDR3, as DNA: TGTGCCAGCAGCCAAGTACTCCAGAAGGGGACCCAGTACTTC. The chain carries TRBV3-1 (or the pseudogene TRBV3-2) and TRBJ2-5, with unresolved D. Germline V CDR1 and CDR2: LGHDT, YNNKEL (reference sequence). The length of the CDR3 is 14 residues. Deletions cut 1 base from V and 7 bases from J, with 13 bases between.

This clone was counted a single time. The rearrangement joins TRBV3-1 (or the pseudogene TRBV3-2) to TRBJ1-2, with no clear D. Trimming stripped 4 bases from V and 5 bases from J, with 11 bases between. The length of the CDR3 is 13 residues. Germline V gene data show CDR1 as LGHDT and CDR2 as YNNKEL (reference sequence). The CDR3 DNA follows: TGTGCCAGCAGCCTACTCCCCAGTTATGGCTACACCTTC. This gives the protein CASSLLPSYGYTF.

This chain connects TRBV29-1 to TRBJ2-1, with D hard to call. Trimming removed 3 bases from V and 0 bases from J, with 6 bases in between. CDR3 length: 13 residues. CDR1 and CDR2 from the germline V gene are SQVTM and ANQGSEA. The CDR3 coding sequence is TGCAGCGTTGACACGAGCTCCTACAATGAGCAGTTCTTC. Amino acid sequence: CSVDTSSYNEQFF.

This rearrangement joins TRBV7-9 to TRBJ2-7; 7 nucleotides align to TRBD2. The length of the CDR3 is 14 residues. V was pared by 5 bases and J by 7 bases, with 11 bases of the junction left unmatched. Germline V CDR1 and CDR2: SEHNR, FQNEAQ (reference sequence). The CDR3 bases are TGTGCCAGCAGCCCCCTAGCGGAACTACGAGAGCAGTACTTC. This codes for CASSPLAELREQYF.

The V and J genes are TRBV11-1 and TRBJ1-6; TRBD1 matches at 12 bases. The CDR3 length is 15 residues. CDR1 is SGHAT and CDR2 is FQDESV in the germline V gene (reference sequence). V lost 8 bases and J lost 7; bases outside the gene matches: 6. The CDR3 protein is CASPGQGAINSPLHF. The DNA of the CDR3 is TGTGCCAGCCCGGGACAGGGGGCGATAAATTCACCCCTCCACTTT.

V gene TRBV9 combines with J gene TRBJ1-1; 7 nucleotides align to TRBD1. CDR3 size: 15 residues. Trimming cost V 0 bases and J 8 bases; bases outside gene matches: 10. Germline lookup yields CDR1 SGDLS and CDR2 YYNGEE. The CDR3 DNA is TGTGCCAGCAGCGTAGCGGCGTCAGGGGGTAAGGAAGCTTTCTTT. This sequence encodes CASSVAASGGKEAFF.

The chain couples TRBV5-1 to TRBJ2-2; D possibly corresponds to TRBD1 (5 bases). V was shortened by 5 bases and J by 4 bases, with 15 bases between the two germline ends. Per germline, CDR1 SGHRS and CDR2 YFSETQ. This CDR3 has 15 amino acids. The CDR3 nucleotides read TGCGCCAGCAGGGAGAGTCGGACAAGCACCGGGGAGCTGTTTTTT. This translates into CASRESRTSTGELFF. The complete variable domain, with remaining parts taken from reference TRBV5-1 and TRBJ2-2, reads KAGVTQTPRYLIKTRGQQVTLSCSPISGHRSVSWYQQTPGQGLQFLFEYFSETQRNKGNFPGRFSGRQFSNSRSEMNVSTLELGDSALYLCASRESRTSTGELFFGEGSRLTVL.

V usage is TRBV9 and J usage is TRBJ2-3; D may be TRBD1 or TRBD2 (5 bases each). Trimming left V 3 bases short and J 2 bases short, with 13 bases between. CDR1 and CDR2 from the germline V gene are SGDLS and YYNGEE. The CDR3 has 15 amino acids. For the CDR3, the DNA is TGTGCCAGCAGCGCAACCGGGACCAACACAGATACGCAGTATTTT. Translation: CASSATGTNTDTQYF.

The chain employs TRBV30 and TRBJ1-5; 9 bases align to TRBD1. V shed 3 bases and J 3 bases; nucleotides not matched to a gene: 6. CDR1 and CDR2 from the germline V gene are GTSNPN and SVGIG (reference sequence). This CDR3 contains 15 residues. The CDR3 reads CAWSRQGVPNQPQHF. The CDR3 nucleotides are TGTGCCTGGAGCCGACAGGGGGTACCCAATCAGCCCCAGCATTTT.

This chain uses TRBV2 with TRBJ2-5, with D perhaps TRBD1 (5 bases). V was clipped by 5 bases and J by 4 bases, with 14 bases between them. Germline CDR1 SNHLY, CDR2 FYNNEI. The CDR3 contains 14 residues. For the CDR3, the DNA is TGTGCCAGCAGTTTCCAGGGTGTCCGAGAGACCCAGTACTTC. It yields the protein CASSFQGVRETQYF.

V gene TRBV5-4 combines with J gene TRBJ1-5; TRBD1 aligns across 8 bases. V was clipped by 4 bases and J by 6 bases; unmatched bases: 6. Germline V CDR1 and CDR2: SGHNT, YYREEE (reference sequence). This CDR3 is 14 amino acids long. CDR3 bases: TGTGCCAGCAGCACCGGACAGGGAGGTCAGCCCCAGCATTTT. It translates to CASSTGQGGQPQHF.

This clone has at least ten counts. Within the sample, other DNA sequences also encode this same CDR3. The genes are TRBV6-4 and TRBJ2-2; the D is unclear. This CDR3 has 13 residues. The V and J ends lost 4 bases and 3 bases respectively, with 6 bases between them. From germline, CDR1 is MRHNA and CDR2 SNTAGT. The CDR3 sequence is CASSGRDTGELFF. The CDR3 region has the DNA TGTGCCAGCAGTGGCCGGGACACCGGGGAGCTGTTTTTT.

The V gene is TRBV29-1, the J gene TRBJ2-5; 7 positions match TRBD2. CDR1 and CDR2 from the germline V gene are SQVTM and ANQGSEA. J gave up 3 bases and V 5 bases, and 6 bases lay outside the gene matches. This CDR3 is built from 13 residues. CDR3 nucleotide sequence: TGCAGCGTTCGCCCTAGCGGTAAAGAGACCCAGTACTTC. Its translation: CSVRPSGKETQYF.